This entry describes one T cell receptor beta chain. This entry is derived from a study of OX40 agonist ivuxolimab in advanced cancers. Study background: Patients were treated with intravenous ivuxolimab, dosed at 0.01 to 10 mg/kg and infused every 2 weeks.

The protocol was immunoSEQ multiplex PCR, while the TCRdb copy is restricted to in-frame clones and leaves out a portion. Here the sample spans approximately 38,000 clones, 80% to 90% being singletons. Blood draws occurred at baseline, cycle 4 day 1, and cycle 7 day 1. V was pared by 3 bases and J by 2 bases, with 5 bases of the junction left unmatched. The CDR3 covers 15 residues. Germline V CDR1 and CDR2: WNHNN, SYGVQD (reference sequence). The chain carries TRBV10-1 and TRBJ2-5, with 8 bases matching TRBD2. Here the sequenced sample was CD4+ or CD8+ T cells sorted from blood, taken in a trial of the OX40 agonist ivuxolimab. The source is an adult with an advanced solid tumor such as melanoma, head and neck, liver or kidney cancer. CDR3 sequence: CASSETVAGQETQYF. CDR3 DNA sequence: TGCGCCAGCAGTGAAACGGTAGCGGGGCAAGAGACCCAGTACTTC.